This T cell receptor beta chain was recovered during a study of blood T cell repertoires in COVID-19. Original methodology: Estimation of nucleated cell counts relied on the amplification of reference gene primers. Generated by immunoSEQ multiplex PCR, the TCRdb table keeps only in-frame clones and is missing some. The V and J calls and clone size come from that table; D and trimming were worked out from the DNA. Here the sample spans a few hundred thousand clones, around 87% being singletons. The germline V gene encodes CDR1 LNHDA and CDR2 SQIVND (reference sequence). There are 14 residues in the CDR3. Between the trimmed V and J ends, which lost 7 bases and 1 base, there was a span of 11 bases.

The rearrangement uses TRBV19 and TRBJ1-5, with D perhaps TRBD1 (5 bases). The receptor was derived from a woman aged 70 to 79 with active or convalescent COVID-19. The sample taken for sequencing was peripheral blood. The DNA for the CDR3 is TGTGCCAGTAAATCCAGGGTGAGCAATCAGCCCCAGCATTTT. Translation gives CASKSRVSNQPQHF.